This T cell receptor beta chain was identified during a study of blood T cells in healthy people across ages. Study-level findings and limits: The study found more naive CD4+ cells and higher diversity in long-lived than aged donors. Changes seen in expanded clonotypes were possibly confounded by donor CMV status left unknown.

V was clipped by 6 bases and J by 4 bases; unmatched bases: 5. Germline CDR1 reads KGHSH; CDR2 reads LQKENI. The CDR3 length is 13 residues. Alongside a J-beta primer mix, a sample-barcoded 5' primer served in a second PCR lasting about 6 to 12 cycles. TCRdb reprocessed the 5' RACE reads with MiXCR, giving one entry per CDR3 protein. The repertoire holds about 640,000 distinct CDR3 sequences, under 70% seen once, with more than 35% in the top ten. Comment on this clonotype: Its antigen remains unidentified.

Total RNA was extracted at no less than 6 micrograms per sample. The clonotype comes from a man in his 60s in good health. The sequenced sample was blood. The chain combines TRBV18 with TRBJ1-1; 7 positions match TRBD1. The CDR3 is CASSQRDSTEAFF. As DNA, the CDR3 is TGTGCCAGCTCTCAGCGGGACAGCACTGAAGCTTTCTTT.